The 19 T cell receptor beta chains given below trace back to one sample, sequenced in a study of vaccination effects on CD4 cells after COVID-19. Which antigens these TCRs recognize remains unknown. Ahead of sequencing, the ViraFEST assay grew antigen-specific CD4+ T cells using viral peptide pools. Cultured cells yielded isolated CD4+ T cells after nine to ten days. The cohort was immunized with two doses of either the BNT162b2 or mRNA-1273 vaccine. Some clones are missing from TCRdb's copy, which holds only in-frame ones; the method was immunoSEQ multiplex PCR. The table lists over 80,000 clones, under 80% of them singletons. Sequencing was performed on CD4+ T cells from PBMCs cultured with HCoV-OC43 spike peptides, taken after COVID-19 vaccination. The subset here: HCoV-OC43 spike overlapping peptide pool stimulation. The receptors here all came from a human donor who received a COVID-19 vaccine.

V gene TRBV6-6 combines with J gene TRBJ2-2; D is tentatively TRBD1 or TRBD2 (5 bases each). V lost 5 bases, J lost 5 bases, and 15 bases lay in between. The CDR3 runs to 15 residues. Germline CDR1 MNHNY, CDR2 SVGAGI (reference sequence). CDR3 loop: CASSAPGAGTGELFF. The CDR3 DNA reads as TGTGCCAGCAGTGCGCCCGGGGCAGGGACCGGGGAGCTGTTTTTT.

This clone was counted a single time. In nucleotides, the CDR3 is TGTGCCAGCAGCTTAGGACGGGGGGTACAAGAGACCCAGTACTTC. As protein: CASSLGRGVQETQYF. The rearrangement uses TRBV7-7 and TRBJ2-5; 7 positions match TRBD2. J lost 2 bases, V lost 1 base, and 4 bases had no gene match. This CDR3 spans 15 amino acids. Germline V gives CDR1 SSHAT, CDR2 FNYEAQ (reference sequence).

CDR3: CASVSGSLGSPLHF. The CDR3 DNA reads as TGTGCCAGCGTTTCCGGGTCGTTAGGGTCACCCCTCCACTTT. The chain links TRBV7-2 to TRBJ1-6; D not certain. Germline CDR1 SGHTA, CDR2 FQGNSA. This CDR3 spans 14 amino acids. V was clipped by 8 bases and J by 10 bases, with 18 bases between them.

This chain joins TRBV29-1 and TRBJ2-1, with D unresolved. Germline V gene data show CDR1 as SQVTM and CDR2 as ANQGSEA. Trimming left V 6 bases short and J 0 bases short, with 15 bases between. The CDR3 contains 15 residues. The CDR3 is CSVCGRMPSYNEQFF. The CDR3 region has the DNA TGCAGCGTGTGTGGCCGGATGCCCTCCTACAATGAGCAGTTCTTC.

A word on this clone: Germline and junction disagree at one end, which may indicate a read error. The V call is TRBV5-6, the J call TRBJ1-6; D may be TRBD1 (5 bases). This CDR3 contains 16 residues. CDR1 is SGHDT, CDR2 YYEEEE, per germline. CDR3 region: CASTLGGLRYNSPLHF. DNA of the CDR3: TGTGCCAGCACCTTGGGGGGATTGAGGTATAATTCACCCCTCCACTTT.

V usage is TRBV4-1 and J usage is TRBJ2-3; 7 bases line up with TRBD2. The J segment lost 4 bases and the V segment lost 2 bases, leaving 15 bases of the junction unmatched. Germline assignment: CDR1 MGHRA and CDR2 YSYEKL. This CDR3 region has 18 residues. CDR3: CASSQLPPTSRGADTQYF. CDR3 sequence (DNA): TGCGCCAGCAGCCAATTACCACCGACTAGCCGAGGGGCAGATACGCAGTATTTT.

V is TRBV12-3 or TRBV12-4 and J is TRBJ1-2, with D possibly TRBD1 on 6 matching bases. The V gene lost 3 bases and the J gene lost 13 bases, with 15 bases spanning the gap. The CDR3 runs to 12 residues. The CDR3 is CASSLGDTIATF. The CDR3 DNA reads as TGTGCCAGCAGTTTGGGGGACACAATAGCCACCTTC.

CDR3 coding DNA: TGTGCCAGCAGTGAGTCAGCTACGTACGAGCAGTACGTC. It yields the protein CASSESATYEQYV. The V call is TRBV2, the J call TRBJ2-7; D not certain. CDR1 SNHLY and CDR2 FYNNEI come from the germline V gene. This CDR3 contains 13 residues. The ends were cut back, 3 bases at V and 4 bases at J, with 10 bases in the middle.

CDR3 nucleotide sequence: TGTGCCTGGAGGGAAAACCAGGCTAATGAAAAACTGTTTTTT. Residues: CAWRENQANEKLFF. The chain joins TRBV30 to TRBJ1-4; D gene ambiguous. CDR3 length: 14 amino acids. V was shortened by 3 bases and J by 3 bases, with 11 bases between the two germline ends. Germline CDR1 is GTSNPN and CDR2 is SVGIG (reference sequence).

The CDR3 loop reads CASPSLGDRVTEAFF. CDR3 nucleotide sequence: TGTGCCAGCCCGTCCTTGGGGGATAGGGTGACTGAAGCTTTCTTT. This chain connects TRBV5-8 to TRBJ1-1; the D gene is possibly TRBD1 (5 bases). Germline CDR1 SGHTS, CDR2 YDEGEE. V shed 7 bases and J shed 5 bases, with 21 bases lying between them. The CDR3 extends over 15 amino acids. Together with reference TRBV5-8 and TRBJ1-1, the CDR3 gives the full variable domain: EAGVTQSPTHLIKTRGQQATLRCSPISGHTSVYWYQQALGLGLQFLLWYDEGEERNRGNFPPRFSGRQFPNYSSELNVNALELEDSALYLCASPSLGDRVTEAFFGQGTRLTVV.

The gene calls are TRBV7-3 and TRBJ2-3; TRBD1 matches 9 bases. The J segment lost 10 bases and the V segment lost 3 bases, leaving 2 bases of the junction unmatched. The CDR3 is made up of 12 amino acids. Per the germline V gene, CDR1 is SGHTA and CDR2 is FQGTGA. CDR3 coding DNA: TGTGCCAGCAGCTTGGACAGGGGCGCGCAGTATTTT. Amino acid sequence: CASSLDRGAQYF. Based on the CDR3 plus reference TRBV7-3 and TRBJ2-3, the full variable domain is GAGVSQTPSNKVTEKGKYVELRCDPISGHTALYWYRQSLGQGPEFLIYFQGTGAADDSGLPNDRFFAVRPEGSVSTLKIQRTERGDSAVYLCASSLDRGAQYFGPGTRLTVL.

J is TRBJ1-5 and V is TRBV30; no clear D gene. Germline V CDR1 and CDR2: GTSNPN, SVGIG (reference sequence). The CDR3 extends over 13 amino acids. V was shortened by 8 bases and J by 2 bases, with 13 bases between the two germline ends. DNA for the CDR3: TGTGCCATCGCCGGAGAAGGCAATCAGCCCCAGCATTTT. As protein: CAIAGEGNQPQHF.

In DNA, the CDR3 is TGTGCCAGCAGCTCGAATACCCTCTCCTACAATGAGCAGTTCTTC. This encodes CASSSNTLSYNEQFF. The chain links TRBV11-2 to TRBJ2-1, with D hard to call. Germline V gives CDR1 SGHAT, CDR2 FQNNGV. This CDR3 has 15 amino acids. V was trimmed by 4 bases and J by 0 bases, leaving 10 bases between them.

The rearrangement joins TRBV6-2 or TRBV6-3 to TRBJ1-1, with D perhaps matching TRBD1 (6 bases). Germline V gene data show CDR1 as MNHEY and CDR2 as SVGEGT. The CDR3 is made up of 13 amino acids. The V end was cut by 5 bases, the J end by 6 bases, with 13 bases between. The CDR3 DNA follows: TGTGCCAGCAGTGGAGTAACAGGGCCTGAAGCTTTCTTT. Protein: CASSGVTGPEAFF.

This sequence joins TRBV6-2 or TRBV6-3 and TRBJ2-7; tentatively, D is TRBD2 (5 bases). Trimming cost V 4 bases and J 5 bases, with 12 bases left between them. Germline V gives CDR1 MNHEY, CDR2 SVGEGT. The CDR3 loop spans 13 amino acids. CDR3 sequence (DNA): TGTGCCAGCAGTTCGGGATCAACTAACGAGCAGTACGTC. Residues: CASSSGSTNEQYV.

The chain is built from TRBV9 and TRBJ1-4; 10 bases agree with TRBD1. Germline V gene sequence: CDR1 SGDLS, CDR2 YYNGEE. Germline trimming cut 3 bases from V and 8 bases from J; bases unmatched to any gene: 4. CDR3 length: 14 amino acids. CDR3 nucleotides: TGTGCCAGCAGCGGGGGGACAGGGGCCGAAAAACTGTTTTTT. It translates to CASSGGTGAEKLFF. The whole variable domain, remainder taken from reference TRBV9 and TRBJ1-4, is DSGVTQTPKHLITATGQRVTLRCSPRSGDLSVYWYQQSLDQGLQFLIQYYNGEERAKGNILERFSAQQFPDLHSELNLSSLELGDSALYFCASSGGTGAEKLFFGSGTQLSVL.

The gene calls are TRBV25-1 and TRBJ1-1, with D perhaps TRBD1 (5 bases). Germline V gene lookup returns CDR1 MGHDK and CDR2 SYGVNS. This CDR3 contains 15 residues. Trimming removed 7 bases at V and 0 bases at J, with 15 bases between. This chain's CDR3 is CASTDGRRVNTEAFF. In nucleotides, the CDR3 is TGTGCCAGCACCGACGGACGCAGGGTGAACACTGAAGCTTTCTTT.

J is TRBJ1-5 and V is TRBV19; the D is unclear. Germline loops: CDR1 LNHDA, CDR2 SQIVND (reference sequence). This CDR3 is 15 amino acids long. V was cut by 5 bases and J by 4 bases, with 15 bases left in between. CDR3 region: CASSPKPGANQPQHF. The CDR3 nucleotides read TGTGCCAGTAGTCCGAAACCGGGTGCAAATCAGCCCCAGCATTTT.

The chain links TRBV6-1 to TRBJ1-5; D possibly corresponds to TRBD1 (5 bases). The CDR3 covers 15 residues. CDR1 MNHNS and CDR2 SASEGT come from the germline V gene. Trimming took 3 bases from V and 1 from J, leaving 10 bases between them. For the CDR3, the DNA is TGTGCCAGCAGTGACACGGGACGGAGCAATCAGCCCCAGCATTTT. It translates to CASSDTGRSNQPQHF.